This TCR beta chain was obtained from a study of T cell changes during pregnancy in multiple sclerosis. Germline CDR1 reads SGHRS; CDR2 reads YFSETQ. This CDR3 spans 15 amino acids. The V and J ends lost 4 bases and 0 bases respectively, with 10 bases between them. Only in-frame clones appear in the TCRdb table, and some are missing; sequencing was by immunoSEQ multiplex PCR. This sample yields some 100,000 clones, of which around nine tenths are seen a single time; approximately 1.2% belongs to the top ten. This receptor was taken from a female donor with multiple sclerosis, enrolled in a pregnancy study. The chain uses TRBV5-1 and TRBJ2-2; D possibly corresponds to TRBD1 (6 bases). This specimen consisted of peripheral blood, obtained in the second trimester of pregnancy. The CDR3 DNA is TGCGCCAGCAGCCCGGGACAACCGAACACCGGGGAGCTGTTTTTT. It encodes CASSPGQPNTGELFF.